This TCR beta chain was identified in a study of cytomegalovirus exposure and HLA in healthy donors. V was trimmed by 1 base and J by 5 bases, leaving 7 bases between them. The length of the CDR3 is 13 residues. Looked up from germline, CDR1 is SGDLS and CDR2 is YYNGEE. The study drew the donors from its approximately 110-subject validation cohort, separate from the roughly 700-subject first cohort. Sequencing used immunoSEQ multiplex PCR; TCRdb keeps in-frame clones, though not all of them. The sample includes 200,000 to 300,000 clones, roughly 87% of them seen just once. Sequencing used PBMCs. This TCR was sampled from a woman aged 25 to 45 in good health and CMV-seronegative. The chain joins TRBV9 to TRBJ1-3; D ambiguous. In DNA, the CDR3 is TGTGCCAGCAGCGTACCTTACAGAAACACCATATATTTT. This encodes CASSVPYRNTIYF.